The 29 T cell receptor beta chains presented below share a single source sample, sequenced in a study of T cells in Graves' hyperthyroidism and ophthalmopathy. From RNA transcripts, TCR beta CDR3 regions were amplified. RT-PCR in the first round (using the HTBI primer set) targeted the TCR CDR3. TCRdb reprocessed the multiplex PCR reads via MiXCR and lists one record per CDR3 protein. The table includes hundreds of thousands of distinct CDR3 sequences, around 13% detected once. Sequenced sample: blood. These receptors were collected from a woman aged 18-30 years with Graves' hyperthyroidism.

This clonotype was counted ten times or more. The chain employs TRBV7-9 and TRBJ2-7, with TRBD2 as a possible D gene (5 bases). Deletions cut 3 bases from V and 4 bases from J, with 25 bases between. The CDR3 loop spans 18 amino acids. Looked up from germline, CDR1 is SEHNR and CDR2 is FQNEAQ (reference sequence). This CDR3 is CASSLGFTRNQLGYEQYF. The CDR3 region has the DNA TGTGCCAGCAGCTTGGGGTTCACTAGAAACCAGTTGGGGTACGAGCAGTACTTC.

The CDR3 loop is CASNIGAANYGYTF. Here the CDR3 DNA reads TGTGCCAGCAATATCGGGGCAGCTAACTATGGCTACACCTTC. The chain combines TRBV28 with TRBJ1-2; the D gene is possibly TRBD1 (5 bases). Germline CDR1 is MDHEN and CDR2 is SYDVKM. The CDR3 spans 14 residues. V lost 7 bases and J 0 bases, leaving 12 bases between the germline ends.

There are many counts of this clonotype. V and J are TRBV3-1 and TRBJ1-2, with D possibly being TRBD1 (6 bases). V lost 0 bases to trimming and J lost 8 bases, with 10 bases between them. Germline V lookup: CDR1 LGHDT, CDR2 YNNKEL (reference sequence). The CDR3 has 13 amino acids. Written as DNA, the CDR3 is TGTGCCAGCAGCCAAGATCCCGGACAGGGCTACACCTTC. This translates into CASSQDPGQGYTF.

This clonotype has a handful of counts. The rearrangement uses TRBV9 and TRBJ2-1; 9 bases align to TRBD2. The V gene end was trimmed by 0 bases and the J gene end by 3 bases; junction bases not matched to a gene: 1. The CDR3 spans 15 residues. Germline CDR1 is SGDLS and CDR2 is YYNGEE. The CDR3 loop reads CASSVGLAVYNEQFF. Here the CDR3 DNA reads TGTGCCAGCAGCGTAGGACTAGCGGTCTACAATGAGCAGTTCTTC.

This clonotype was recorded at least ten times. The chain recombines TRBV12-3 or TRBV12-4 with TRBJ1-2; TRBD1 matches 9 bases. This CDR3 spans 13 amino acids. The ends lost 3 bases at V and 13 bases at J; junction bases unmatched: 9. The CDR3 bases are TGTGCCAGCAGTTTCGGACAGGGGCGGTATGGCACCTTC. Its protein is CASSFGQGRYGTF.

This clonotype was counted many times. The chain recombines TRBV29-1 with TRBJ2-7, with D hard to call. V was pared by 5 bases and J by 0 bases, with 8 bases between. The CDR3 has 12 amino acids. Germline assignment: CDR1 SQVTM and CDR2 ANQGSEA. The CDR3: CSVLGLSYEQYF. In nucleotides, the CDR3 is TGCAGCGTTCTTGGGCTCTCCTACGAGCAGTACTTC.

This clonotype was seen many times. The genes are TRBV27 and TRBJ1-1; D is possibly TRBD1 (6 bases). The CDR3 loop spans 21 amino acids. The V gene's germline CDR1 is MNHEY and CDR2 SMNVEV (reference sequence). V lost 5 bases to trimming and J lost 11 bases, with 42 bases between them. CDR3 residues: CASSRTQLGHQRIRVNSTAFF. CDR3 DNA sequence: TGTGCCAGCAGTAGGACTCAACTGGGACACCAAAGGATAAGGGTGAATTCTACGGCTTTCTTT.

This clonotype was detected a few times. This chain links TRBV19 with TRBJ1-1; 7 positions match TRBD1. The V segment lost 10 bases and the J segment 1 base; nucleotides outside the gene matches: 3. The CDR3 loop spans 12 amino acids. The germline gives CDR1 LNHDA, CDR2 SQIVND (reference sequence). The CDR3 region is CATRDRNTEAFF. CDR3 nucleotide sequence: TGTGCCACCAGGGACAGGAACACTGAAGCTTTCTTT.

This clonotype was counted only a few times. V is TRBV20-1 and J is TRBJ1-5; D is unresolved. The germline gives CDR1 DFQATT, CDR2 SNEGSKA (reference sequence). V was shortened by 7 bases and J by 2 bases, with 6 bases between the two germline ends. This CDR3 spans 11 amino acids. This CDR3 reads CSVQGNQPQHF. The CDR3 DNA reads as TGCAGTGTTCAAGGCAATCAGCCCCAGCATTTT.

This clonotype was observed at least ten times. The chain is built from TRBV3-1 and TRBJ2-3; no reliable D call. This CDR3 comprises 15 residues. Trimming stripped 0 bases from V and 4 bases from J, with 11 bases between. CDR1 is LGHDT, CDR2 YNNKEL, per germline (reference sequence). For the CDR3, the DNA is TGTGCCAGCAGCCAAGAGGAATGGGGTGCAGATACGCAGTATTTT. Translated: CASSQEEWGADTQYF.

This clonotype appeared many times. The rearrangement uses TRBV6-1 and TRBJ2-2; 9 positions agree with TRBD1. V lost 5 bases to trimming and J lost 6 bases; unmatched junction nucleotides: 7. Germline CDR1 is MNHNS and CDR2 is SASEGT. The length of the CDR3 is 15 residues. CDR3 residues: CASSFPGQGAGELFF. CDR3 in DNA: TGTGCCAGCAGTTTCCCGGGACAGGGTGCCGGGGAGCTGTTTTTT.

There are many counts of this clonotype. The genes are TRBV3-2 and TRBJ2-1; the D segment call TRBD1 is taken from the table without a DNA check. TRBV3-2 represents a pseudogene. The CDR3 covers 16 residues. CDR3: CASSQGAARLSNEQFF. The CDR3 region has the DNA TGTGCCAGCAGCCAAGGCGCCGCGCGATTGAGTAATGAGCAGTTCTTC.

This clonotype came up many times. The chain couples TRBV7-8 to TRBJ2-5, with D unclear. CDR1 SGHVS and CDR2 FQNEAQ come from the germline V gene. V was pared by 5 bases and J by 5 bases, with 12 bases between. This CDR3 has 13 amino acids. Here the CDR3 reads CASSAWVGETQYF. CDR3 nucleotides: TGTGCCAGCAGCGCCTGGGTCGGGGAGACCCAGTACTTC.

This clonotype was recorded at least ten times. The CDR3 region has the DNA TGCGCCAGCAGCTTGGAGGTCTTAGCGGGAGCCAATGAGCAGTTCTTC. Translating gives CASSLEVLAGANEQFF. The J gene is TRBJ2-1, the V gene TRBV5-1; 9 bases match TRBD2. Germline CDR1 SGHRS, CDR2 YFSETQ. The CDR3 is 16 amino acids. V gave up 0 bases and J gave up 6 bases; unmatched junction bases: 7.

This chain uses TRBV3-1 with TRBJ1-1; D is uncertain. Germline V CDR1 and CDR2: LGHDT, YNNKEL (reference sequence). Trimming cost V 2 bases and J 2 bases, with 6 bases left between them. This CDR3 comprises 13 residues. CDR3 in amino acids: CASSQSRNTEAFF. In nucleotides, the CDR3 is TGTGCCAGCAGCCAATCCAGAAACACTGAAGCTTTCTTT. The full variable domain, in which reference TRBV3-1 and TRBJ1-1 provide the parts outside the CDR3, is DTAVSQTPKYLVTQMGNDKSIKCEQNLGHDTMYWYKQDSKKFLKIMFSYNNKELIINETVPNRFSPKSPDKAHLNLHINSLELGDSAVYFCASSQSRNTEAFFGQGTRLTVV.

This clonotype was counted at least ten times. The rearrangement links TRBV10-3 to TRBJ2-5; 9 bases map to TRBD1. J was trimmed by 5 bases and V by 8 bases; bases with no gene match: 6. CDR1 and CDR2 from the germline V gene are ENHRY and SYGVKD. There are 13 residues in the CDR3. CDR3: CAIGTGFEETQYF. Written as DNA, the CDR3 is TGTGCCATCGGGACAGGGTTTGAGGAGACCCAGTACTTC.

This clonotype turned up a few times. The rearrangement joins TRBV28 to TRBJ1-3, with TRBD1 identical over 8 bases. This CDR3 is 15 amino acids long. V trimming: 6 bases; J trimming: 0 bases; junction bases outside the gene matches: 4. Germline V gene sequence: CDR1 MDHEN, CDR2 SYDVKM. The CDR3 reads CASRFDRGSGNTIYF. For the CDR3, the DNA is TGTGCCAGCAGATTTGACAGGGGCTCTGGAAACACCATATATTTT.

The sample holds a few counts of this clonotype. The chain couples TRBV6-1 to TRBJ2-2; the match to TRBD2 covers 14 bases. Germline CDR1 MNHNS, CDR2 SASEGT. With 3 bases clipped from V and 0 bases from J, the junction kept 0 bases outside the gene matches. This CDR3 has 17 amino acids. In DNA form, the CDR3 reads TGTGCCAGCAGTGAGACTAGCGGGGGGGCGAACACCGGGGAGCTGTTTTTT. It yields the protein CASSETSGGANTGELFF.

Remarks on this clonotype: This may stem from a read error, because a much larger clone lies one nucleotide away. V and J are TRBV5-1 and TRBJ2-7; D is perhaps TRBD1 (6 bases). With 0 bases removed from V and 1 base from J, the gap between germline ends came to 14 bases. CDR1 is SGHRS, CDR2 YFSETQ, per germline. The CDR3 totals 16 residues. CDR3 sequence (DNA): TGCGCCAGCAGCTTGGCTCAAATGGGACATTCCTACGAGCAGTACTTC. Translating gives CASSLAQMGHSYEQYF.

The rearrangement uses TRBV3-1 and TRBJ1-1; a weak D match, TRBD1 (5 bases). The CDR3 runs 15 residues. The ends were cut back, 3 bases at V and 5 bases at J, with 16 bases in the middle. Germline lookup yields CDR1 LGHDT and CDR2 YNNKEL (reference sequence). Written as DNA, the CDR3 is TGTGCCAGCAGCCATCCAGCGGAGGGGAAGACTGAAGCTTTCTTT. Amino acids: CASSHPAEGKTEAFF.

This clonotype was seen at least ten times. The chain employs TRBV19 and TRBJ1-1; possible D gene TRBD1, 5 bases. Trimming took 7 bases from V and 1 from J, leaving 22 bases between them. Germline V gene data show CDR1 as LNHDA and CDR2 as SQIVND (reference sequence). This CDR3 is built from 17 residues. Here the CDR3 reads CASIQRAGRKQNTEAFF. In DNA form, the CDR3 reads TGTGCCAGTATCCAAAGGGCAGGGAGGAAACAGAACACTGAAGCTTTCTTT.

This clonotype was observed a few times. The chain recombines TRBV6-1 with TRBJ1-2; D is unresolved. The germline V gene encodes CDR1 MNHNS and CDR2 SASEGT. The CDR3 runs 15 residues. Trimming took off 4 bases at V and 4 bases at J, with 16 bases between the two ends. The CDR3 loop is CASSAVLPEAYGYTF. Written as DNA, the CDR3 is TGTGCCAGCAGTGCAGTCCTACCTGAGGCCTATGGCTACACCTTC.

The V gene is TRBV20-1, the J gene TRBJ2-5; TRBD2 matches 11 bases. Germline V gene sequence: CDR1 DFQATT, CDR2 SNEGSKA (reference sequence). CDR3 length: 15 residues. The trim removed 5 bases at V and 2 bases at J, leaving 7 bases unmatched. This chain's CDR3 is CSAPIAGGTQETQYF. The CDR3 bases are TGCAGTGCTCCGATAGCGGGGGGGACACAAGAGACCCAGTACTTC.

The rearrangement uses TRBV4-3 and TRBJ1-5; D is ambiguous. V was clipped by 0 bases and J by 7 bases, with 7 bases between them. The CDR3 sequence is 13 residues long. The germline gives CDR1 LGHNA, CDR2 YSLEER. As DNA, the CDR3 is TGCGCCAGCAGCCAAGAGACGGGGCAGCCCCAGCATTTT. Amino acids: CASSQETGQPQHF.

This clonotype was counted many times. The V gene is TRBV20-1, the J gene TRBJ1-4; D might be TRBD1 (5 bases). Trimming left V 3 bases short and J 3 bases short, with 11 bases between. The germline gives CDR1 DFQATT, CDR2 SNEGSKA (reference sequence). The CDR3 spans 14 residues. The CDR3 region has the DNA TGCAGTGCTAGCTTCACAGGAGCTAATGAAAAACTGTTTTTT. This codes for CSASFTGANEKLFF.

This clonotype was detected many times. The chain recombines TRBV2 with TRBJ2-2, with TRBD2 as a possible D gene (7 bases). V was trimmed by 4 bases and J by 6 bases, leaving 15 bases between them. The CDR3 has 15 residues. Germline V gives CDR1 SNHLY, CDR2 FYNNEI. The CDR3 region has the DNA TGTGCCAGCAGTGGGGAGGGGGAGGCCCCCGGGGAGCTGTTTTTT. It codes for CASSGEGEAPGELFF.

V and J are TRBV12-3 or TRBV12-4 and TRBJ2-1; no clear D. The CDR3 totals 12 residues. V was shortened by 4 bases and J by 9 bases, with 10 bases between the two germline ends. The chain's CDR3 is CASSSHAVEQFF. The CDR3 nucleotides are TGTGCCAGCAGTTCTCATGCGGTTGAGCAGTTCTTC.

This clonotype appeared a few times. V is TRBV6-2 or TRBV6-3 and J is TRBJ2-2; D is unresolved. Germline CDR1 reads MNHEY; CDR2 reads SVGEGT. Between the trimmed V and J ends, which lost 6 bases and 4 bases, there was a span of 9 bases. This CDR3 spans 13 amino acids. The CDR3 is CASRGSGTGELFF. CDR3 DNA: TGTGCCAGCAGGGGGTCTGGCACCGGGGAGCTGTTTTTT.

At least ten counts were recorded for this clonotype. Here the CDR3 DNA reads TGTGCCAGCAGACGAAGCGGGAGCTCCTACAATGAGCAGTTCTTC. Protein: CASRRSGSSYNEQFF. The chain links TRBV6-2 or TRBV6-3 to TRBJ2-1, with 8 bases fitting TRBD2. The CDR3 consists of 15 residues. The ends lost 6 bases at V and 0 bases at J; junction bases unmatched: 4. CDR1 is MNHEY and CDR2 is SVGEGT in the germline V gene.